Following are 8 T cell receptor beta chains from one sample sequenced in a study of cytomegalovirus exposure and HLA in healthy donors. With 60 Vbeta and 13 Jbeta primers, the PCR was carried out. Clones were read by immunoSEQ multiplex PCR, and TCRdb kept only the in-frame ones, dropping some. Its table lists 60,000 to 70,000 clones. Input material: PBMCs. The source of these receptors is a boy aged 5-17 years in good health and CMV-seronegative.

The chain recombines TRBV2 with TRBJ2-7; a weak D match, TRBD2 (5 bases). CDR3 length equals 12 residues. Germline V gene lookup returns CDR1 SNHLY and CDR2 FYNNEI. Trimming took 3 bases from V and 10 from J, leaving 13 bases between them. The CDR3 loop reads CASSENRRIQYF. Here the CDR3 DNA reads TGTGCCAGCAGTGAGAATCGGAGGATCCAGTACTTC.

The chain is built from TRBV9 and TRBJ2-3; D is unresolved. Trimming shortened V by 0 bases and J by 0 bases, and 2 bases separated the two germline ends. The CDR3 extends over 13 amino acids. Germline-derived CDR1 and CDR2 are SGDLS and YYNGEE. CDR3 in DNA: TGTGCCAGCAGCGTAGTAAGCACAGATACGCAGTATTTT. Residues: CASSVVSTDTQYF.

The chain couples TRBV7-9 to TRBJ2-3; 7 nucleotides line up with TRBD1. The CDR3 has 14 amino acids. Germline CDR1 reads SEHNR; CDR2 reads FQNEAQ (reference sequence). V shed 5 bases and J 2 bases; nucleotides not matched to a gene: 4. CDR3 sequence (DNA): TGTGCCAGCAGCCCAGGGGGTTCCACAGATACGCAGTATTTT. As protein: CASSPGGSTDTQYF.

The chain combines TRBV5-1 with TRBJ1-4; TRBD1 aligns across 7 bases. Germline V gives CDR1 SGHRS, CDR2 YFSETQ. V shed 1 base, J shed 5 bases, and the junction held 5 bases outside the gene matches. This CDR3 is 15 amino acids long. In DNA, the CDR3 is TGCGCCAGCAGCTTGCCGGCAGGGGGAAATGAAAAACTGTTTTTT. It is translated as CASSLPAGGNEKLFF.

V and J are TRBV7-3 and TRBJ2-5; 8 bases are a match to TRBD2. The V gene's germline CDR1 is SGHTA and CDR2 FQGTGA. The CDR3 extends over 14 amino acids. J was trimmed by 5 bases and V by 4 bases; bases with no gene match: 6. The CDR3 DNA is TGTGCCAGCAGCTCGAGGACTAGCAGGGAGACCCAGTACTTC. Protein sequence: CASSSRTSRETQYF.

The rearrangement uses TRBV6-4 and TRBJ2-5, with D perhaps TRBD2 (6 bases). The CDR3 consists of 15 residues. Germline V gene lookup returns CDR1 MRHNA and CDR2 SNTAGT. Trimming shortened V by 6 bases and J by 5 bases, and 19 bases separated the two germline ends. The CDR3: CASSRRENGGETQYF. CDR3 nucleotides: TGTGCCAGCAGCCGCAGGGAGAACGGAGGGGAGACCCAGTACTTC.

The CDR3 DNA follows: TGTGCCAGCAGCCCTTCGGGAGGGGGGAAGTATGGCTACACCTTC. This sequence encodes CASSPSGGGKYGYTF. V usage is TRBV9 and J usage is TRBJ1-2, with D tentatively TRBD1 (6 bases). The germline V gene has CDR1 SGDLS and CDR2 YYNGEE. Between the trimmed V and J ends, which lost 4 bases and 5 bases, there was a span of 18 bases. The CDR3 sequence is 15 residues long.

The chain combines TRBV6-6 with TRBJ2-3; 11 bases are shared with TRBD2. Germline-derived CDR1 and CDR2 are MNHNY and SVGAGI (reference sequence). J was trimmed by 0 bases and V by 6 bases; bases with no gene match: 5. The CDR3 runs 16 residues. The CDR3 DNA sequence: TGTGCCAGCAGGCTTTCTAGCGGGGGGAGCACAGATACGCAGTATTTT. Translating it yields CASRLSSGGSTDTQYF.